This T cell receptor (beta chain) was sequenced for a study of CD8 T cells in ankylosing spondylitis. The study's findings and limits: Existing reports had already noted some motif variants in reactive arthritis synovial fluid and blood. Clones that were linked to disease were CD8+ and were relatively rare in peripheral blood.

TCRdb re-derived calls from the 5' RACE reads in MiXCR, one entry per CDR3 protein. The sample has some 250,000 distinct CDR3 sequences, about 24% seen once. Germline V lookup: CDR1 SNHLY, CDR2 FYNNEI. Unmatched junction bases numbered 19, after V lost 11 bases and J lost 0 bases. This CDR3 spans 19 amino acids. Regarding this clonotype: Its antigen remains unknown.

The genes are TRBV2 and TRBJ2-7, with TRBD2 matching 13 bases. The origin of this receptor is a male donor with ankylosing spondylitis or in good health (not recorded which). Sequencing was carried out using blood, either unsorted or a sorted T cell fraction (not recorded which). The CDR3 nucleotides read TGTGCCCTCAGCCCCTCTGCCCAGACTAGCGGGGGGTACTCCTACGAGCAGTACTTC. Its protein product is CALSPSAQTSGGYSYEQYF.